Described below is a single TCR beta chain sequence and its context. What antigen it recognizes has not been identified. The library was built by means of the immunoSEQ multiplex PCR assay. For the multiplex PCR, a mixture combining 60 forward primers for TCR Vbeta segments and 13 reverse primers for TCR Jbeta segments was used. The CDR3 region of rearranged TCR beta genes was amplified from genomic DNA by a multiplex PCR assay. The Illumina HiSeq System was used to sequence the amplified TCR beta libraries as 87-base-pair reads. In the source study's methods: In a later analysis, roughly 80 million unique TCR beta chains were counted across the 500 to 850 repertoires, and roughly 11 million of these chains were shared by at least two donors. A nearest-neighbor algorithm error-corrected the raw reads and collapsed the reads into unique sequences, merging closely related sequences to remove PCR and sequencing errors. V, D and J gene segments were assigned by aligning CDR3 sequences to IMGT reference sequences. Each retained sequence needed at least a six-nucleotide match to both a V gene segment and a J gene segment. Rearrangements were classified as productive when the CDR3 lacked stop codons and remained in frame with V and J, and all other rearrangements were classified as non-productive. CDR3 was defined by IMGT convention, running from the second conserved V-encoded cysteine to the conserved J-encoded phenylalanine. Sequences without an unambiguous match to a single V gene segment were excluded from the earlier analysis of several hundred of the donors. An earlier analysis of 450 to 650 of the donors called V segments functional above 56.7% productive rearrangements and segregating when the between-donor standard deviation exceeded 5%. A statistical classification framework was built to diagnose cytomegalovirus status from the catalog of TCR beta chain sequences. In a later analysis, V and J genes were assigned by comparing TCR nucleotide sequences against IMGT/GENE-DB human TR gene sequences. Using the TCRdist pipeline, a later analysis assigned CDR3 sequences along with most-parsimonious VDJ recombination scenarios. A later analysis defined each TCR beta chain by its CDR3 amino acid sequence plus V-gene family, and excluded reads lacking a unique V-gene family. A later analysis removed 500 to 650 highly shared, low-generation-probability nucleotide sequences to deal with suspected cross-contamination and a sequencing artifact. For each public chain, a later analysis derived a clonal expansion index from normalized ranks of inferred template counts within each repertoire. Generation probabilities in a later analysis came from a VDJ recombination model fitted to out-of-frame rearrangements, and those results were checked against IGoR. Hypergeometric tests were used in a later analysis to score TCR-TCR, TCR-HLA and TCR-CMV co-occurrence, with a repertoire-size bias correction applied to the TCR pairs. In a later analysis, false discovery rates were estimated by permuting HLA or CMV assignments 20 times. In a later analysis, co-occurring TCRs were grouped with DBSCAN, and TCRdist sequence similarity was added when clustering was performed within HLA-allele-positive subsets. Repertoires with fewer than 30,000 or more than 120,000 public chains, plus five repertoires with anomalous nucleotide sharing, were excluded from co-occurrence clustering. This immuneACCESS table, as held by TCRdb, lists in-frame sequences with V and J called but not all clones. Of the missing ones, under half trace to an unresolved V gene in checked studies; the others have no known cause. V and J calls and clone size are copied from that table; D and trimming were computed from the DNA. In this sample's table one finds about 77,000 clones. The ten largest clonotypes hold roughly an eighth of the sample.

This record belongs to a study of cytomegalovirus exposure and HLA in healthy donors (dated by TCRdb to 2016 to 2017). General notes on the study: According to an earlier analysis of 587 of the donors, about 180 million T cells yielded approximately 120 million unique TCR beta sequences and 276 Gb of sequence data. Alongside the repertoire data, information on donor age, sex, ethnicity and CMV serostatus was compiled. Both class I and class II loci were covered by HLA typing, at four-digit resolution. The number of donors typed differed by locus, with about 620-630 for A, B, C, DRB1 and DQB1, 522 for DQA1, nearly 610 for DPA1, and under 490 for DPB1. Besides the first cohort of more than 650 subjects, a separate validation cohort made up of over a hundred different subjects was used. A later genetic analysis used genome-wide SNP genotypes for 398 of the 666 donors, treating that subset as a discovery cohort. Roughly 5 DR-DQ haplotypes were handled as single units for association and clustering, since linkage in the cohort was strong. The study used immunosequencing to profile the T cell repertoires of 600 to 850 subjects and linked those repertoires to cytomegalovirus serostatus. The study was designed to test whether signatures of past pathogen exposure could be identified by cataloging public T cell receptors. An earlier analysis of 587 of the donors used high-throughput TCR beta sequencing to judge whether each TCR beta V gene segment behaved as functional or pseudogenic. About 280 gigabases of sequencing data and around 80 million unique TCR sequences made up an early release that covered roughly 670 HLA-typed donors. Of the 300 to 500 genotyped donors, 65% to 90% were placed in the genetic ancestry cluster associated with self-reported Caucasian donors. Across under 500 genotyped donors of the cohort, an average of about 250,000 unique TCR beta nucleotide sequences per donor were sequenced, and about a sixth of those sequences were non-productive. Rather than drawing on any new phenotypic data, the later analysis identified candidate immune exposures from TCR beta sequences and the way those sequences occurred across donors. Every discovery cohort repertoire had been produced on one sequencing platform. A later analysis re-analyzed previously published TCR beta repertoires from 650 to 800 donors and added high-resolution HLA genotyping to study TCR occurrence patterns. High-throughput TCR immunosequencing, statistical association of individual TCRs with disease status, and machine learning were combined to predict cytomegalovirus infection status. What the research found in general, with its limitations: A later analysis reported that several top co-occurrence clusters appeared linked to parvovirus B19, influenza, CMV and Epstein-Barr virus. Roughly uniform sequencing depth across donors was assumed in presence/absence analyses, although this assumption may not hold. In the study, roughly 160 TCR beta chains were listed as associated with cytomegalovirus. The classifier was reported to diagnose cytomegalovirus status with high specificity and sensitivity in both the original and validation cohorts. Because HLA typing was missing for some donors at each locus, association tests included only the typed subset. In this cohort, only TCR beta chains were sequenced, and detectable features were limited by the absence of alpha or paired-chain data. Most TCR sequences were seen in very few donors, while some public TCRs were found in many individuals. CMV serostatus was the only immune exposure information available for the cohort. The authors suggested that the approach could potentially be generalized to other disease states and immunological phenotypes. At a false discovery rate of 0.05, a later analysis linked around 17,000 TCR beta sequences to specific HLA alleles. In vitro tests confirmed that three of the cytomegalovirus-associated TCR beta chains recognize cytomegalovirus antigens. According to a later analysis, most CMV-associated TCR beta chains appeared to be HLA-restricted, and the HLA associations seemed to be driven largely by CMV exposure. Some 15 rarely observed V segments, including chromosome 9 orphons, were excluded from the earlier analysis of approximately 500 of the donors because counts were too low. In an earlier analysis of around 600 of the donors, most TCR beta V segments appeared in productive rearrangements about 87% or about 30% of the time, broadly matching IMGT annotations. A cluster of highly shared sequence variants was judged likely to represent a technical artifact of the sequencing pipeline. A later genetic analysis reported fewer N-insertions in productive TCRs among donors in an Asian-associated ancestry cluster than the roughly 700-donor mean. Correlated functional status among segregating V segments might reflect linkage disequilibrium, but an unknown experimental factor could not be ruled out. In a later analysis, the rate of TCR association differed among HLA loci, with DRB1 alleles having the most associated TCRs and HLA-C alleles having the fewest. A further reported finding was that TCR beta sequences accurately predicted the HLA-A and HLA-B alleles for most subjects in the first cohort. When HLA alleles, especially DR and DQ, strongly co-occurred, attributing TCR associations to individual alleles was difficult. In a later genetic analysis, a missense DCLRE1C variant was associated with V-gene and J-gene trimming of TCR beta chains, and the association was replicated in an independent cohort. Some IMGT-functional V segments, including TRBV6-2 and TRBV6-3, could not be distinguished by the 87-base-pair reads and were therefore excluded. In a later analysis, HLA-associated TCR beta chains showed more clonal expansion and lower generation probabilities than non-associated chains that were equally common.

The germline V gene specifies SQVTM as CDR1 and ANQGSEA as CDR2. The cysteine opens and the phenylalanine closes a CDR3 of 11 amino acids. Only CDR3 DNA is held: 33 bases, read in frame from base 1. The cohort comprised around 700 healthy bone marrow donors. At the time of sampling, all cohort members were nominally healthy, though unrecorded immune exposures were likely present. The donor tested CMV seropositive and was one of the 289 seropositive cohort members. A peripheral blood sample was collected from each donor, and TCR beta sequencing was performed on peripheral blood mononuclear cells. Genomic DNA was extracted from the blood cell samples with the Qiagen DNeasy Blood Extraction Kit.

The clonotype was recovered from a middle-aged man in good health and CMV-seropositive. Specimen: PBMCs. The chain is assembled from TRBV29-1 and TRBJ1-1; the D segment could be TRBD1, given 5 matching bases. The CDR3 corresponds to CTATVNTEAFF. The sequenced DNA: TGCACCGCGACAGTGAACACTGAAGCTTTCTTT.